Below, 28 T cell receptor beta chains from the same sample are listed, as sequenced in a study of T cell repertoires in cytomegalovirus infection. For these receptors, no antigen is known. Using its own MiXCR run on the reads, TCRdb lists one record per CDR3 protein. The table records 750,000 to 950,000 distinct CDR3 sequences, almost 30% of them present only once. Material: cultured CD8+ T cells from PBMCs, obtained from culture after CMV antigen stimulation. These receptors all come from a human donor in good health (CMV status not recorded). Some clones in this sample may be carry-over from other donors' samples.

V gene TRBV6-1 combines with J gene TRBJ2-7, with D possibly matching TRBD2 (5 bases). With 5 bases removed from V and 4 bases from J, the gap between germline ends came to 15 bases. Germline V CDR1 and CDR2: MNHNS, SASEGT. This CDR3 has 14 residues. CDR3: CASSSRAGIYEQYV. CDR3 sequence (DNA): TGTGCCAGCAGTAGCCGAGCCGGGATTTACGAGCAGTACGTC.

The chain employs TRBV27 and TRBJ2-1; 13 bases are shared with TRBD2. The CDR3 contains 17 residues. Germline V lookup: CDR1 MNHEY, CDR2 SMNVEV (reference sequence). J lost 2 bases, V lost 2 bases, and 3 bases had no gene match. CDR3 sequence (DNA): TGTGCCAGCAGTTTAACTAGCGGGGGGGCCCCCTACAATGAGCAGTTCTTC. Translation: CASSLTSGGAPYNEQFF.

This clonotype was picked up a small number of times. The rearrangement links TRBV6-1 to TRBJ1-6; D gene uncertain. Between the trimmed V and J ends, which lost 7 bases and 6 bases, there was a span of 16 bases. This CDR3 comprises 15 residues. Germline values: CDR1 MNHNS, CDR2 SASEGT. CDR3 sequence: CASMVRQWGNSPLHF. The CDR3 nucleotides are TGTGCCAGCATGGTCCGGCAATGGGGTAATTCACCCCTCCACTTT.

CDR3 region: CSVMGGVSAEAFF. CDR3 in DNA: TGCAGCGTCATGGGGGGGGTTTCGGCTGAAGCTTTCTTT. The chain links TRBV29-1 to TRBJ1-1; maybe TRBD1 (5 bases). The V end was cut by 6 bases, the J end by 6 bases, with 17 bases between. Germline V gene sequence: CDR1 SQVTM, CDR2 ANQGSEA. The length of the CDR3 is 13 residues.

J is TRBJ2-1 and V is TRBV10-2, with 8 bases aligning to TRBD2. After removal of 8 bases from V and 2 bases from J, the junction contained 5 bases not matched to a gene. Per the germline V gene, CDR1 is WSHSY and CDR2 is SAAADI. The CDR3 consists of 14 residues. Written as DNA, the CDR3 is TGCGCCAGCTCGGGACTAGAGGCCTACAATGAGCAGTTCTTC. Translated: CASSGLEAYNEQFF.

Details on this clonotype: An end of the junction differs from the germline gene, which may be a read error. The rearrangement joins TRBV5-4 to TRBJ1-1, with TRBD1 as a possible D gene (6 bases). Germline loops: CDR1 SGHNT, CDR2 YYREEE (reference sequence). CDR3 size: 16 residues. Written as DNA, the CDR3 is TGTGCCAGCAGCTATTATGCAGGGGAAGAGTGGATGAAGAGTTGTTTT. Translation: CASSYYAGEEWMKSCF. Complete variable domain (other parts from reference TRBV5-4 and TRBJ1-1): ETGVTQSPTHLIKTRGQQVTLRCSSQSGHNTVSWYQQALGQGPQFIFQYYREEENGRGNFPPRFSGLQFPNYSSELNVNALELDDSALYLCASSYYAGEEWMKSCFGQGTRLTVV.

The chain links TRBV7-8 to TRBJ2-5; 8 bases fit TRBD2. Germline-derived CDR1 and CDR2 are SGHVS and FQNEAQ. Trimming at V came to 1 base and at J to 4 bases, leaving 11 bases not matched to a gene. The CDR3 runs 17 residues. CDR3 DNA: TGTGCCAGCAGCTTAGAATTAAGGCGGGGGGAACGAGAGACCCAGTACTTC. Translation: CASSLELRRGERETQYF. The full variable domain, with the rest looked up from reference TRBV7-8 and TRBJ2-5, is GAGVSQSPRYKVAKRGQDVALRCDPISGHVSLFWYQQALGQGPEFLTYFQNEAQLDKSGLPSDRFFAERPEGSVSTLKIQRTQQEDSAVYLCASSLELRRGERETQYFGPGTRLLVL.

This clonotype was found many times. This chain uses TRBV7-2 with TRBJ2-2; weak D call: TRBD2 (5 bases). Germline-derived CDR1 and CDR2 are SGHTA and FQGNSA. Trimming removed 9 bases from V and 4 bases from J, with 24 bases in between. The length of the CDR3 is 17 residues. CDR3 in amino acids: CASPGSEWAGSTGELFF. The CDR3 DNA sequence: TGTGCCAGTCCTGGGAGCGAGTGGGCAGGTTCCACCGGGGAGCTGTTTTTT. Full variable domain (outside the CDR3, taken from reference TRBV7-2 and TRBJ2-2): GAGVSQSPSNKVTEKGKDVELRCDPISGHTALYWYRQSLGQGLEFLIYFQGNSAPDKSGLPSDRFSAERTGGSVSTLTIQRTQQEDSAVYLCASPGSEWAGSTGELFFGEGSRLTVL.

The V call is TRBV7-6, the J call TRBJ2-2; D remains ambiguous. CDR1 is SGHVS and CDR2 is FNYEAQ in the germline V gene. The CDR3 spans 14 residues. The CDR3 region is CATRHPLGTGELFF. DNA of the CDR3: TGTGCAACGAGGCACCCTCTGGGCACCGGGGAGCTGTTTTTT.

J is TRBJ1-2 and V is TRBV28; TRBD1 agrees at 7 bases. V lost 2 bases and J lost 5; bases outside the gene matches: 8. The CDR3 runs to 15 residues. CDR1 and CDR2 (germline): MDHEN, SYDVKM. CDR3: CASSLVRQGLYGYTF. CDR3 nucleotides: TGTGCCAGCAGTTTAGTTCGACAGGGATTGTATGGCTACACCTTC.

This clonotype was detected only a few times. The chain carries TRBV9 and TRBJ2-3, with 9 positions matching TRBD2. V lost 4 bases to trimming and J lost 3 bases; unmatched junction nucleotides: 18. This CDR3 has 19 residues. The germline V gene encodes CDR1 SGDLS and CDR2 YYNGEE. The CDR3 DNA sequence: TGTGCCAGCAGCCCGTGGTGGTCCTCCGGGACTAGCAGGACAGATACGCAGTATTTT. The encoded protein is CASSPWWSSGTSRTDTQYF. The entire variable domain, with the rest obtained from reference TRBV9 and TRBJ2-3, is as follows: DSGVTQTPKHLITATGQRVTLRCSPRSGDLSVYWYQQSLDQGLQFLIQYYNGEERAKGNILERFSAQQFPDLHSELNLSSLELGDSALYFCASSPWWSSGTSRTDTQYFGPGTRLTVL.

This clonotype was counted only a few times. This CDR3 is CASSPNPLAGEYNEQFF. The CDR3 DNA is TGTGCCAGCAGCCCCAACCCACTAGCGGGGGAGTACAATGAGCAGTTCTTC. The V and J genes are TRBV7-9 and TRBJ2-1; TRBD2 matches 11 bases. Germline V gene lookup returns CDR1 SEHNR and CDR2 FQNEAQ (reference sequence). This CDR3 contains 17 residues. V lost 5 bases, J lost 4 bases, and 10 bases stayed unmatched.

The chain joins TRBV20-1 to TRBJ1-3; 7 nucleotides agree with TRBD1. Germline V lookup: CDR1 DFQATT, CDR2 SNEGSKA (reference sequence). The CDR3 has 13 residues. V shed 6 bases and J 2 bases; nucleotides not matched to a gene: 4. CDR3 loop: CSAVDRAGNTIYF. The DNA of the CDR3 is TGCAGTGCCGTCGACAGGGCTGGAAACACCATATATTTT.

This clonotype was seen a few times. The V gene is TRBV5-1, the J gene TRBJ2-4; a possible D gene is TRBD2 (5 bases). V was shortened by 2 bases and J by 3 bases, with 9 bases between the two germline ends. This CDR3 has 14 residues. Germline lookup yields CDR1 SGHRS and CDR2 YFSETQ. Written as DNA, the CDR3 is TGCGCCAGCAGCTTAGAAGAGGGCAAAAACATTCAGTACTTC. It codes for CASSLEEGKNIQYF.

This clonotype was recorded at least ten times. The chain recombines TRBV7-9 with TRBJ1-2; 10 bases match TRBD1. The CDR3 length is 15 residues. V was clipped by 3 bases and J by 1 base; unmatched bases: 2. Per germline, CDR1 SEHNR and CDR2 FQNEAQ (reference sequence). Here the CDR3 reads CASSLRTGGNYGYTF. CDR3 sequence (DNA): TGTGCCAGCAGCTTGCGGACAGGGGGTAACTATGGCTACACCTTC.

This clonotype was detected a few times. The rearrangement uses TRBV4-3 and TRBJ2-1; a possible D gene is TRBD2 (5 bases). This CDR3 is built from 17 residues. Germline V gene data show CDR1 as LGHNA and CDR2 as YSLEER. Deletions cut 1 base from V and 5 bases from J, with 18 bases between. The CDR3 DNA follows: TGCGCCAGCAGCCAAGCATATGTGCTGGACTCTCACAATGAGCAGTTCTTC. It specifies CASSQAYVLDSHNEQFF.

The chain is built from TRBV11-2 and TRBJ2-1; D perhaps matches TRBD2 (5 bases). The length of the CDR3 is 14 residues. Germline values: CDR1 SGHAT, CDR2 FQNNGV. With 7 bases removed from V and 8 bases from J, the gap between germline ends came to 18 bases. The CDR3 reads CASTQAGVRDEQFF. CDR3 DNA: TGTGCCAGCACTCAGGCCGGGGTTAGGGATGAGCAGTTCTTC.

In the case of this clonotype: It may be a read error: a sequence one base away is much more abundant. The chain is built from TRBV7-6 and TRBJ1-1; D call uncertain. V dropped 5 bases and J dropped 4 bases, with 11 bases sitting between them. This CDR3 is 13 amino acids long. Germline CDR1 is SGHVS and CDR2 is FNYEAQ. Here the CDR3 DNA reads TGTGCCAGCAGCCCCCAGGAGTCCACTGAAGCTTTCTTT. It codes for CASSPQESTEAFF.

The gene calls are TRBV6-1 and TRBJ2-3, with D perhaps TRBD1 or TRBD2 (5 bases each). The CDR3 length is 13 residues. The germline CDR1 and CDR2 sequences are MNHNS and SASEGT. Trimming shortened V by 10 bases and J by 2 bases, and 13 bases separated the two germline ends. The CDR3 nucleotides read TGTGCCATCCCGGGGACCTACACAGATACGCAGTATTTT. It codes for CAIPGTYTDTQYF.

This chain connects TRBV4-1 to TRBJ2-3, with TRBD1 identical over 8 bases. The germline CDR1 and CDR2 sequences are MGHRA and YSYEKL. The CDR3 consists of 16 residues. The V gene end was trimmed by 0 bases and the J gene end by 4 bases; junction bases not matched to a gene: 6. The CDR3 DNA sequence: TGCGCCAGCAGCCAAGATCAGGGGGCAGGGGCAGATACGCAGTATTTT. This translates into CASSQDQGAGADTQYF.

This clonotype came up a few times. The chain combines TRBV10-3 with TRBJ1-1, with no clear D. Germline CDR1 ENHRY, CDR2 SYGVKD. This CDR3 has 11 residues. V was cut by 8 bases and J by 3 bases, with 7 bases left in between. CDR3 loop: CAIVGDTEAFF. The CDR3 DNA reads as TGTGCCATCGTCGGGGACACTGAAGCTTTCTTT.

The chain links TRBV6-1 to TRBJ2-4; either TRBD1 or TRBD2 may fit D (5 bases each). Trimming removed 7 bases from V and 4 bases from J, with 17 bases in between. Germline CDR1 MNHNS, CDR2 SASEGT. The CDR3 is 15 residues long. CDR3 coding DNA: TGTGCCAGCATCCAATTCCGGGACGGGAAAAACATTCAGTACTTC. This sequence encodes CASIQFRDGKNIQYF.

The V and J genes are TRBV6-2 or TRBV6-3 and TRBJ1-5; D remains unclear. Germline values: CDR1 MNHEY, CDR2 SVGEGT. V lost 7 bases and J lost 8, with 21 bases in between. The CDR3 is 15 amino acids. CDR3: CASTHSFGDGKPQHF. As DNA, the CDR3 is TGTGCCAGCACCCACTCGTTCGGGGATGGCAAGCCCCAGCATTTT.

This clonotype was seen more than once but under ten times. The chain uses TRBV24-1 and TRBJ1-5, with D perhaps matching TRBD1 (5 bases). Deletions cut 6 bases from V and 5 bases from J, with 13 bases between. The CDR3 is 14 residues long. Germline CDR1 and CDR2: KGHDR and SFDVKD. The CDR3 DNA reads TGTGCCACCAGTCCGGGGGTCCGCGATCAGCCCCAGCATTTT. Its translation: CATSPGVRDQPQHF.

The table lists this clonotype with a few counts. The CDR3 nucleotides are TGTGCCAGCAGCTTAGGAGGACGCTGGGATGGCTACACCTTC. It encodes CASSLGGRWDGYTF. V is TRBV7-9 and J is TRBJ1-2; D not resolved. This CDR3 spans 14 amino acids. Germline lookup yields CDR1 SEHNR and CDR2 FQNEAQ (reference sequence). With 1 base removed from V and 6 bases from J, the gap between germline ends came to 12 bases.

This clonotype has at least ten counts. The chain carries TRBV7-8 and TRBJ2-7; no firm D call. The germline V gene has CDR1 SGHVS and CDR2 FQNEAQ. The CDR3 has 13 amino acids. Trimming removed 1 base at V and 5 bases at J, with 9 bases between. DNA for the CDR3: TGTGCCAGCAGCTTAGGTCACCTCCACGAGCAGTACTTC. Encoded protein: CASSLGHLHEQYF.

This clonotype was seen more than once but under ten times. The chain combines TRBV25-1 with TRBJ1-2, with D maybe TRBD1 (5 bases). Trimming removed 1 base at V and 2 bases at J, with 14 bases between. The CDR3 extends over 16 amino acids. From germline, CDR1 is MGHDK and CDR2 SYGVNS. CDR3: CASSEFYATENYGYTF. Written as DNA, the CDR3 is TGTGCCAGCAGTGAATTCTACGCGACAGAAAACTATGGCTACACCTTC.

In this sample, this clonotype turned up a few times. The chain couples TRBV6-1 to TRBJ2-3, with D perhaps matching TRBD2 (5 bases). Trimming took off 5 bases at V and 0 bases at J, with 12 bases between the two ends. Germline CDR1 MNHNS, CDR2 SASEGT. The CDR3 spans 15 residues. The CDR3 reads CASSTGSYSTDTQYF. The CDR3 DNA reads as TGTGCCAGCAGTACGGGGAGCTATAGCACAGATACGCAGTATTTT.